The clone carrying this T cell receptor (beta chain) was detected many times. Its antigen is currently unknown. Trimming shortened V by 4 bases and J by 9 bases, and 16 bases separated the two germline ends. The germline V gene encodes CDR1 MDHEN and CDR2 SYDVKM. The CDR3 length is 14 residues. TCRdb independently ran MiXCR on the reads; one entry per CDR3 protein. This sample carries roughly 110,000 distinct CDR3 sequences, about 9.5% of them seen once, and the ten largest clones take approximately 33%. The data are from a study of T cell repertoires in cytomegalovirus infection. Across the study: Matching HLA type, along with CMV infection, was indicated by public TCR beta signatures.

The study, taken as a whole, reports: HLA-C-restricted TCR beta clonotypes specific for CMV led the ex vivo response. The cumulative frequency of public TCR beta families identified carriers of CMV plus the relevant HLA.

The sample taken for sequencing was PBMCs, sequenced either directly or after in vitro stimulation (not recorded which). This chain connects TRBV28 to TRBJ2-4; weak D call: TRBD1 (6 bases). This TCR came from a human donor in good health (CMV status not recorded). Some clones in this sample may be carry-over from other donors' samples. CDR3 coding DNA: TGTGCCAGCAGTTCCCATGGACAGATCCTCATTCAGTACTTC. This translates into CASSSHGQILIQYF. The full variable domain, with the rest looked up from reference TRBV28 and TRBJ2-4, is DVKVTQSSRYLVKRTGEKVFLECVQDMDHENMFWYRQDPGLGLRLIYFSYDVKMKEKGDIPEGYSVSREKKERFSLILESASTNQTSMYLCASSSHGQILIQYFGAGTRLSVL.